These T cell receptor beta chains were read from a single sample in a study of T-cell reconstitution after alpha-beta-depleted transplantation in children. Via MiXCR, TCRdb re-called the PCR reads, giving one row per CDR3 protein. Of roughly 240,000 distinct CDR3 sequences detected, 6.5% to 9% appear once; the ten largest clones hold less than 8%. The specimen comprised PBMCs, mostly from graft donor cells, sampled 180 days after TCRalphabeta/CD19-depleted stem cell transplant. These receptors originate from a male patient aged 10-17 years who had a stem cell transplant for acute lymphoblastic leukemia, so the T cells may come from the graft donor. The CDR3 runs from the conserved cysteine through the conserved F or W. Fields, in order: D gene, V gene, clone size, J gene, CDR3 DNA, CDR3 protein. D genes are given only for firm matches. Each size is once, few, many, or a class for an expanded clone.

TRBD2,TRBV7-9,many,TRBJ2-4,TGTGCCAGCAGCGGGGGACTAGCGGGGGCCATGAAAAACATTCAGTACTTC,CASSGGLAGAMKNIQYF
-,TRBV28,many,TRBJ1-4,TGTGCCAGCATTGCCGACGACTTTGAGACCCCTAATGAAAAACTGTTTTTT,CASIADDFETPNEKLFF
TRBD2,TRBV9,many,TRBJ2-7,TGTGCCAGCAGCGCGACCTGGACTAGCGGTGAGCAGTACTTC,CASSATWTSGEQYF
TRBD2,TRBV7-2,few,TRBJ2-3,TGTGCCAGCAGCTCCTGGCCGGGGGGGGACCCAGATACGCAGTATTTT,CASSSWPGGDPDTQYF
-,TRBV28,many,TRBJ2-7,TGTGCCAGCAGTTTCCCCGGGAACGAGCAGTACTTC,CASSFPGNEQYF
TRBD1,TRBV2,many,TRBJ2-5,TGTGCCAGCAAGACAGGGGGCGCGGGGCAAGAGACCCAGTACTTC,CASKTGGAGQETQYF
-,TRBV18,many,TRBJ2-5,TGTGCCAGCTCACTCACCGGTCTCTCGGAGACCCAGTACTTC,CASSLTGLSETQYF
-,TRBV29-1,many,TRBJ2-7,TGCAGCGCGTCGGATCCTGACTACGAGCAGTACTTC,CSASDPDYEQYF
-,TRBV7-3,many,TRBJ2-1,TGTGCCAGCACCATCCGTAGGCAGGGGTTCGACAATGAGCAGTTCTTC,CASTIRRQGFDNEQFF
-,TRBV11-2,many,TRBJ2-7,TGTGCCAGCAGCTTGTCCCGGGAGCAGTACTTC,CASSLSREQYF
-,TRBV7-6,few,TRBJ1-5,TGTGCCAGCAGCCCTCTGGGGGGCCCCCAGCATTTT,CASSPLGGPQHF
TRBD1,TRBV7-2,many,TRBJ2-5,TGTGCCAGCAGCTTCGACAGGGGGAAGGGGGAGACCCAGTACTTC,CASSFDRGKGETQYF
TRBD1,TRBV4-3,many,TRBJ2-7,TGCGCCAGCAGCCCGGACAGGGAGGTTTACGAGCAGTACTTC,CASSPDREVYEQYF
TRBD1,TRBV2,many,TRBJ2-3,TGTGCCCAAAAGGTGGGACAGGGGGCAGATACGCAGTATTTT,CAQKVGQGADTQYF
-,TRBV7-3,many,TRBJ2-5,TGTGCCAGCAGCTTTTTCCGGGGCCCTCGTTCGGCCCAGTACTTC,CASSFFRGPRSAQYF
TRBD1,TRBV6-5,few,TRBJ2-6,TGTGCCAGCAGTTACTCGACAGGGTCTGGGGCCAACGTCCTGACTTTC,CASSYSTGSGANVLTF
-,TRBV10-2,many,TRBJ1-1,TGCGCCAGCAGTGAGTTCGGTCCTGGGAAAGCTTTCTTT,CASSEFGPGKAFF
TRBD1,TRBV12-3/TRBV12-4,many,TRBJ2-3,TGTGCCAGCAGTCCCCGACAGGGGGCTGGCACAGATACGCAGTATTTT,CASSPRQGAGTDTQYF
TRBD1,TRBV20-1,many,TRBJ1-1,TGCAGTGCGGTGGGGGACAGGGCCGTTGTTGAAGCTTTCTTT,CSAVGDRAVVEAFF
TRBD1,TRBV5-1,many,TRBJ2-2,TGCGCCAGCAGCTTTTTCGGACAGGGGGCATCCGGGGAGCTGTTTTTT,CASSFFGQGASGELFF
TRBD2,TRBV3-1,many,TRBJ2-1,TGTGCCAGCAGACAGACTAGCGGGAGCTCTCCTAGCTCCTACAATGAGCAGTTCTTC,CASRQTSGSSPSSYNEQFF
TRBD1,TRBV12-3/TRBV12-4,many,TRBJ2-7,TGTGCCAGCAGACAGGGGGCGGGTGAGCAGTACTTC,CASRQGAGEQYF
-,TRBV2,few,TRBJ1-6,TGTGCCAGCAGTATCAACCCGAATTCACCCCTCCACTTT,CASSINPNSPLHF
-,TRBV12-3/TRBV12-4,many,TRBJ1-3,TGTGCCAGCAGTTCGGGTATTCGCTCTGGAAACACCATATATTTT,CASSSGIRSGNTIYF
-,TRBV5-1,many,TRBJ2-1,TGCGCCAGCCGCCTGGGGGAAGCCCTCTACAATGAGCAGTTCTTC,CASRLGEALYNEQFF